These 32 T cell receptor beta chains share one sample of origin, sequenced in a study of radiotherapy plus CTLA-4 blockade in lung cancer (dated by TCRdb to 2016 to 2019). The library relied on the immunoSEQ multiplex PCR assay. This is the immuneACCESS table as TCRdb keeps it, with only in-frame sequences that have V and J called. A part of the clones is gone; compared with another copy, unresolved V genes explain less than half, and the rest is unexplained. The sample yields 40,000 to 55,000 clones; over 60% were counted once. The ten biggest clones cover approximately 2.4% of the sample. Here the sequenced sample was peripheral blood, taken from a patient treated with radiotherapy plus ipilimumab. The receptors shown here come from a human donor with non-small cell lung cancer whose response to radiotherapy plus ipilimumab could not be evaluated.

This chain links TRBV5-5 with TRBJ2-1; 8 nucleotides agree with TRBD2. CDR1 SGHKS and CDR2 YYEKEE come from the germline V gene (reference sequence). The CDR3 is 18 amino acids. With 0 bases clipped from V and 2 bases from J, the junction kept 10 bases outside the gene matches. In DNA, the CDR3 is TGTGCCAGCAGCTTGGCATTTTCGGGGGGGCAACCCTACAATGAGCAGTTCTTC. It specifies CASSLAFSGGQPYNEQFF.

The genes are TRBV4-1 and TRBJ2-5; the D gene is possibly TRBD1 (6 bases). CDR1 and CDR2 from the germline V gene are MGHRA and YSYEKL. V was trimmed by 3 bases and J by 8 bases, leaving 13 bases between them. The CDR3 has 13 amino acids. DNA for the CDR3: TGCGCCAGCAGCCAGGGGGCAGAACTAACCCAGTACTTC. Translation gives CASSQGAELTQYF.

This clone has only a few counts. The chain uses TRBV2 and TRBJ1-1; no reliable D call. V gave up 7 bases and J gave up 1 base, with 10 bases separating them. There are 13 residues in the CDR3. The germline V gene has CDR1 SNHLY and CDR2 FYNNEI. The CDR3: CASIIQPNTEAFF. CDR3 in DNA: TGTGCCAGCATAATACAGCCGAACACTGAAGCTTTCTTT.

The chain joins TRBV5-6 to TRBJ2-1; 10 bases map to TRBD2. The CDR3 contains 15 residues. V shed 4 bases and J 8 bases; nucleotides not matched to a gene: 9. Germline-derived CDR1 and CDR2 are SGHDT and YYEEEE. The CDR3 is CASSQGLANWDEQFF. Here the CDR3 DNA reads TGTGCCAGCAGCCAGGGACTAGCGAACTGGGATGAGCAGTTCTTC. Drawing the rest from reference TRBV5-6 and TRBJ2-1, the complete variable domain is DAGVTQSPTHLIKTRGQQVTLRCSPKSGHDTVSWYQQALGQGPQFIFQYYEEEERQRGNFPDRFSGHQFPNYSSELNVNALLLGDSALYLCASSQGLANWDEQFFGPGTRLTVL.

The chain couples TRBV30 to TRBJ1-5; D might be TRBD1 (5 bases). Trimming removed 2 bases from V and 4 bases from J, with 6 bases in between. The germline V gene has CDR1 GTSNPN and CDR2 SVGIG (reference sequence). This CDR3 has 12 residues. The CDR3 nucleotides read TGTGCCTGGAGTAAGGGGAATCAGCCCCAGCATTTT. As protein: CAWSKGNQPQHF.

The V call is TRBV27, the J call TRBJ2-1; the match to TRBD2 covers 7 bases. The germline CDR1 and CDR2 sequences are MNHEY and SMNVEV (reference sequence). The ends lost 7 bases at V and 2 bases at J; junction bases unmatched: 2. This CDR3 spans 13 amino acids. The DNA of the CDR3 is TGTGCCAGCATGAGCGGGGCCTACAATGAGCAGTTCTTC. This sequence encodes CASMSGAYNEQFF.

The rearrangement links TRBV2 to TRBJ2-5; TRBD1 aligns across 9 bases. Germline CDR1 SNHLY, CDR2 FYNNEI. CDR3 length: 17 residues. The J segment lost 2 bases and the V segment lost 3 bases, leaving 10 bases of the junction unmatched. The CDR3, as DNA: TGTGCCAGCAGTGAGGCCGAAGGGACAGGGATACAAGAGACCCAGTACTTC. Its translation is CASSEAEGTGIQETQYF.

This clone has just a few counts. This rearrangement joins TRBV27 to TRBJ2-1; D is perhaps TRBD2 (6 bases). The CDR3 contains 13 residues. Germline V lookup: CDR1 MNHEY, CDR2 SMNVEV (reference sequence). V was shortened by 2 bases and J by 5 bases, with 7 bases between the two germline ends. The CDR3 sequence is CASSLAGNNEQFF. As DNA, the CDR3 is TGTGCCAGCAGTTTAGCGGGGAACAATGAGCAGTTCTTC.

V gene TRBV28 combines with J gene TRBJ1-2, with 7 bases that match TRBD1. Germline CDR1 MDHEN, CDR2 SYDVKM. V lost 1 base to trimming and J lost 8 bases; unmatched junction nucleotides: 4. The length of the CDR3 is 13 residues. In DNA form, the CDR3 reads TGTGCCAGCAGTTTATTGAGGGGGCAGGGCTACACCTTC. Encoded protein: CASSLLRGQGYTF.

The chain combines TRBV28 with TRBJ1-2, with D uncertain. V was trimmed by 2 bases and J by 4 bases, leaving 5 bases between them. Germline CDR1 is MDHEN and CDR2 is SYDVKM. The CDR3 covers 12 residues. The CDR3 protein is CASSLQSYGYTF. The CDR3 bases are TGTGCCAGCAGTTTACAGTCCTATGGCTACACCTTC.

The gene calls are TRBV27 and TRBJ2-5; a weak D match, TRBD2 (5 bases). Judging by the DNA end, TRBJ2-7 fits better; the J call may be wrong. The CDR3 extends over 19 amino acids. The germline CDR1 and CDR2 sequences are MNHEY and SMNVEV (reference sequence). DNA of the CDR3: TGTGCCAGCAGTTTATCCGGGATGCCACTCGTAGGTCCCCCGGGCGAGCAGTACTTC. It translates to CASSLSGMPLVGPPGEQYF.

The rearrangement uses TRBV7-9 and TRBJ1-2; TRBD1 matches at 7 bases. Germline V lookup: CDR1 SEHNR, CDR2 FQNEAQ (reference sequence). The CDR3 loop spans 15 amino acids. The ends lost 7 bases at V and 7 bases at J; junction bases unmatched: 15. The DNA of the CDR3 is TGTGCCAGCATCCCGGGAGAGGGGGCGGTAGGTGGCTACACCTTC. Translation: CASIPGEGAVGGYTF.

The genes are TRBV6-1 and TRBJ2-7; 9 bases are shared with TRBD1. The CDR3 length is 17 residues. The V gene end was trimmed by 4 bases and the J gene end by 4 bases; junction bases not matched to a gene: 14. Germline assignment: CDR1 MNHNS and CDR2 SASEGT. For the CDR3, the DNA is TGTGCCAGCAGTGGGGGGACAGGGCCCTTCTCGAAGTACGAGCAGTACTTC. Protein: CASSGGTGPFSKYEQYF.

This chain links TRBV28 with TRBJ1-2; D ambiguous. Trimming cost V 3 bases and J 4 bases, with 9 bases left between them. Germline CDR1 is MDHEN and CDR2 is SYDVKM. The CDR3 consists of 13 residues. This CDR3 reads CASSFDQIYGYTF. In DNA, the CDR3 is TGTGCCAGCAGTTTTGATCAGATCTATGGCTACACCTTC.

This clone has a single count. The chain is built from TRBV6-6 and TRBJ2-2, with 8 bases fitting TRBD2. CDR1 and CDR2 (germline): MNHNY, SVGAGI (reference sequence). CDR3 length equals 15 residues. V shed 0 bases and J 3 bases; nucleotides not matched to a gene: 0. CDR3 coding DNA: TGTGCCAGCAGTTACTCCGGGGGGGACACCGGGGAGCTGTTTTTT. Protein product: CASSYSGGDTGELFF.

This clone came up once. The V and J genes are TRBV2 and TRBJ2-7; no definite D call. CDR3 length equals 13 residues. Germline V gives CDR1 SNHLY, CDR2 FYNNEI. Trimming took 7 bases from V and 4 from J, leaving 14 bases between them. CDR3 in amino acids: CASTRSREYEQYF. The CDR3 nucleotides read TGTGCCAGCACTAGGTCCAGAGAGTACGAGCAGTACTTC.

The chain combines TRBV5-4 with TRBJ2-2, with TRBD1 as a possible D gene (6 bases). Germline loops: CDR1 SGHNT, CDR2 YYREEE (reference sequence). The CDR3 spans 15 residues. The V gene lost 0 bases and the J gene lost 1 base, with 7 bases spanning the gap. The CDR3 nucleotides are TGTGCCAGCAGCTTGGCGACAGGGAACACCGGGGAGCTGTTTTTT. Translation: CASSLATGNTGELFF.

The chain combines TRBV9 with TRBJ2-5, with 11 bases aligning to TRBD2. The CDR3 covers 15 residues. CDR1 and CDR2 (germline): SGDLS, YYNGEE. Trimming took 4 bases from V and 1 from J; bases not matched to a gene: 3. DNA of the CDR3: TGTGCCAGCAGCCTTGGGACTAGCGGCCAAGAGACCCAGTACTTC. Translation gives CASSLGTSGQETQYF.

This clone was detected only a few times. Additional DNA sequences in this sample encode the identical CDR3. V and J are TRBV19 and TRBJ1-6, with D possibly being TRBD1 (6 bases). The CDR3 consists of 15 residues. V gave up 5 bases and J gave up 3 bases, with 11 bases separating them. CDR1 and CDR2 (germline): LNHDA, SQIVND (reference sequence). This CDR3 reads CASSGGQFYNSPLHF. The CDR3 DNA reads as TGTGCCAGTAGTGGGGGCCAGTTCTATAATTCACCCCTCCACTTT.

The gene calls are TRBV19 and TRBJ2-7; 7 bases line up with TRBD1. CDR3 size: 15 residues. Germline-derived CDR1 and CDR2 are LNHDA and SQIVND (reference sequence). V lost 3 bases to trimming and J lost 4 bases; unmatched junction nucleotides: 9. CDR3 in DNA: TGTGCCAGTAGTATCGCCGCAGGGGGTCGGTACGAGCAGTACTTC. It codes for CASSIAAGGRYEQYF.

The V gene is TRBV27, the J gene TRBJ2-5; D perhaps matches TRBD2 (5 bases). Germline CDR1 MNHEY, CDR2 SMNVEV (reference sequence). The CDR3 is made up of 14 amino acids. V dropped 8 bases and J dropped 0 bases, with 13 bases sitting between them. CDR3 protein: CASAYTGYQETQYF. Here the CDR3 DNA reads TGTGCCAGCGCTTATACGGGGTACCAAGAGACCCAGTACTTC.

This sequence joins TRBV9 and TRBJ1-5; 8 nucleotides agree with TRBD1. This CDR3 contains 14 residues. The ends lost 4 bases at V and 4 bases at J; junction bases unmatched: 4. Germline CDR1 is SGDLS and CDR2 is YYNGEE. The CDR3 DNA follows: TGTGCCAGCAGCTTCGGACAGGGTAATCAGCCCCAGCATTTT. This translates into CASSFGQGNQPQHF. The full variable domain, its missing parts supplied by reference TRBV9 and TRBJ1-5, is DSGVTQTPKHLITATGQRVTLRCSPRSGDLSVYWYQQSLDQGLQFLIQYYNGEERAKGNILERFSAQQFPDLHSELNLSSLELGDSALYFCASSFGQGNQPQHFGDGTRLSIL.

Here the CDR3 reads CASSIGARGQSPLHF. The DNA for the CDR3 is TGTGCCAGTAGTATAGGTGCCAGGGGGCAATCACCCCTCCACTTT. The rearrangement joins TRBV19 to TRBJ1-6, with TRBD1 identical over 8 bases. CDR3 length: 15 amino acids. Germline lookup yields CDR1 LNHDA and CDR2 SQIVND (reference sequence). Unmatched junction bases numbered 6, after V lost 1 base and J lost 10 bases. The full variable domain, with the rest looked up from reference TRBV19 and TRBJ1-6, is DGGITQSPKYLFRKEGQNVTLSCEQNLNHDAMYWYRQDPGQGLRLIYYSQIVNDFQKGDIAEGYSVSREKKESFPLTVTSAQKNPTAFYLCASSIGARGQSPLHFGNGTRLTVT.

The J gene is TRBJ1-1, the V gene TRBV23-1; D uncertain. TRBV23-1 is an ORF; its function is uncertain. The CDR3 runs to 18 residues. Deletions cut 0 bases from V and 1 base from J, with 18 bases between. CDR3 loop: CASSQSKVAETTNTEAFF. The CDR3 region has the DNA TGCGCCAGCAGTCAATCGAAGGTGGCAGAAACTACGAACACTGAAGCTTTCTTT.

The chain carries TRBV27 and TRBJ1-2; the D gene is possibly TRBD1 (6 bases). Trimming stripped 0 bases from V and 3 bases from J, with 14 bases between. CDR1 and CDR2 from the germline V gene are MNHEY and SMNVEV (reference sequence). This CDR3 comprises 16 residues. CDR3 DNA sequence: TGTGCCAGCAGTTTATCGTCGGCAGGGGTCTACTATGGCTACACCTTC. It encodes CASSLSSAGVYYGYTF.

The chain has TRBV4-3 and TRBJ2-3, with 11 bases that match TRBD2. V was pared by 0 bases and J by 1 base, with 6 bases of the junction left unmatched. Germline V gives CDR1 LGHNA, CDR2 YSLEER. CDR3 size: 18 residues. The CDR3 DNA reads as TGCGCCAGCAGCCAAGAGGCCACTAGCGGGGGACGCACAGATACGCAGTATTTT. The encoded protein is CASSQEATSGGRTDTQYF.

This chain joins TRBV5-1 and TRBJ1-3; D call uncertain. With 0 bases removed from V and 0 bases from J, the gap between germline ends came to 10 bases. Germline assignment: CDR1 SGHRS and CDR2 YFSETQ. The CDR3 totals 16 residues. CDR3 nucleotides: TGCGCCAGCAGCTTGGGGGCTGTTAGCTCTGGAAACACCATATATTTT. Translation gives CASSLGAVSSGNTIYF.

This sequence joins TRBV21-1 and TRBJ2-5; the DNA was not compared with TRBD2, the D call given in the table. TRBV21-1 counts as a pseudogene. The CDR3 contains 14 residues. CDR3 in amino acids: CASSKDGIQETQYF. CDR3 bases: TGTGCCAGCAGCAAAGACGGGATCCAAGAGACCCAGTACTTC.

The CDR3 here is CSVMTGTGANVLTF. As DNA, the CDR3 is TGCAGCGTCATGACAGGGACTGGGGCCAACGTCCTGACTTTC. This chain uses TRBV29-1 with TRBJ2-6; 7 nucleotides match TRBD1. Germline CDR1 is SQVTM and CDR2 is ANQGSEA. V was clipped by 6 bases and J by 2 bases; unmatched bases: 4. This CDR3 spans 14 amino acids.

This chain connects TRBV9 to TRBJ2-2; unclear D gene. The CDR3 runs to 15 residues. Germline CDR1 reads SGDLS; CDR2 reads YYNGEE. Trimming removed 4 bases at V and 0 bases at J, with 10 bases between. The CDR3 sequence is CASSRGRANTGELFF. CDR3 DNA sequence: TGTGCCAGCAGCCGAGGAAGAGCGAACACCGGGGAGCTGTTTTTT.

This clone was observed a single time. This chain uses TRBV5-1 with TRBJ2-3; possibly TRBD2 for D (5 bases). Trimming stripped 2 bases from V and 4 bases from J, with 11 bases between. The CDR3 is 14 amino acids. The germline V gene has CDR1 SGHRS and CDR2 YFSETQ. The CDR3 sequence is CASSFYPEADTQYF. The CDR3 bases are TGCGCCAGCAGCTTTTACCCGGAGGCAGATACGCAGTATTTT.

The CDR3 protein is CASSFGTGREKLFF. DNA for the CDR3: TGTGCCAGCAGCTTCGGGACAGGGCGTGAAAAACTGTTTTTT. V is TRBV9 and J is TRBJ1-4, with 9 positions matching TRBD1. The CDR3 totals 14 residues. J was trimmed by 7 bases and V by 4 bases; bases with no gene match: 5. In germline, CDR1 is SGDLS, CDR2 YYNGEE.